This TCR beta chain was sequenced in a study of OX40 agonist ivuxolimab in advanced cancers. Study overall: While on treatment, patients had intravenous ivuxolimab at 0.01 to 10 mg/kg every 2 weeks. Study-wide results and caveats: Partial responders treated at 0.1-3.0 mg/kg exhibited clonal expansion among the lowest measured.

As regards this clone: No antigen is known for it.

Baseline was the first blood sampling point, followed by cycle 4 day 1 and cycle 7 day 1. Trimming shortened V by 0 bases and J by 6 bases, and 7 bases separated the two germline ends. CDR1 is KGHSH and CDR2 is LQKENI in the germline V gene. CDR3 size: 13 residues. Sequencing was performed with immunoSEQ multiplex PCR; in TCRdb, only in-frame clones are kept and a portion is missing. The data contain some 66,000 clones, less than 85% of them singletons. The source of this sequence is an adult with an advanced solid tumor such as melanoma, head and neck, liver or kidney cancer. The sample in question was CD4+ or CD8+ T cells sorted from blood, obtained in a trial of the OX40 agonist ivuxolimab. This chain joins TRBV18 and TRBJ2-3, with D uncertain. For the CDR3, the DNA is TGTGCCAGCTCACCACCATCCAGGGATACGCAGTATTTT. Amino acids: CASSPPSRDTQYF.